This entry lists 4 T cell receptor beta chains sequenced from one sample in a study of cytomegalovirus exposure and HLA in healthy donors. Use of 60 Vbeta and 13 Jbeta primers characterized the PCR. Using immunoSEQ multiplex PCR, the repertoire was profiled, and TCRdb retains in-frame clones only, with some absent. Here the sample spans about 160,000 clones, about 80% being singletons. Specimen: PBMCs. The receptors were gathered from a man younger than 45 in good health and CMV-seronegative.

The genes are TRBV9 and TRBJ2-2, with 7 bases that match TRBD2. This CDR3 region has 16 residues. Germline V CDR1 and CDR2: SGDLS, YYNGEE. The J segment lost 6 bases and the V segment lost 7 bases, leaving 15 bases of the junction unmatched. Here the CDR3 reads CASGGGLMTIPGELFF. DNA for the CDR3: TGTGCCAGCGGGGGGGGATTAATGACTATTCCCGGGGAGCTGTTTTTT.

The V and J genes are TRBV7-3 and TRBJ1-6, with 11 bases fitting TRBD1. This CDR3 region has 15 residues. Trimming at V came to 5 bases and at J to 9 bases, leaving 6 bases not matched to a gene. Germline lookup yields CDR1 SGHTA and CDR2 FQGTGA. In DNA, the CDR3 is TGTGCCAGCAGCAGGACAGGGGGCGTGGGTTCACCCCTCCACTTT. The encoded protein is CASSRTGGVGSPLHF. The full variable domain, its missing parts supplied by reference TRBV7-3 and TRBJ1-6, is GAGVSQTPSNKVTEKGKYVELRCDPISGHTALYWYRQSLGQGPEFLIYFQGTGAADDSGLPNDRFFAVRPEGSVSTLKIQRTERGDSAVYLCASSRTGGVGSPLHFGNGTRLTVT.

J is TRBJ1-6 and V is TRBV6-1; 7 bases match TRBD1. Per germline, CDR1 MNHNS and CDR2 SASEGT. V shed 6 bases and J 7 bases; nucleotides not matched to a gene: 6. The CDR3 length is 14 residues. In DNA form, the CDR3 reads TGTGCCAGCAGGGGGGACAGATTCAATTCACCCCTCCACTTT. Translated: CASRGDRFNSPLHF.

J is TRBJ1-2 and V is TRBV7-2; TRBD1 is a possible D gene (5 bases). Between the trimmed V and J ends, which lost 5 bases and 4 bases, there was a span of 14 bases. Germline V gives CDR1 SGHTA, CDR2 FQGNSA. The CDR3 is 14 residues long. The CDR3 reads CASSQRAGGYGYTF. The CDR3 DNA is TGTGCCAGCAGCCAGCGGGCGGGGGGCTATGGCTACACCTTC.